The clone carrying this T cell receptor (delta chain) was detected only a few times. A much larger clone sits a single nucleotide away, making a read error possible. V trimming: 3 bases; J trimming: 3 bases; junction bases outside the gene matches: 19. The CDR3 has 19 residues. Germline V lookup: CDR1 GEAIGNYY, CDR2 EKD. The data derive from a study of gamma-delta T cells after stem cell transplantation. TCRdb fed the RT-PCR reads to CATT. The sample has roughly 2,800 delta-chain clones; around 1.4% are singletons. The origin of this receptor is a human donor. It is not recorded whose cells these are; they may come from a transplant donor. Sequenced: gamma-delta T cells. This chain uses TRDV2 with TRDJ1; 9 bases match TRDD3. CDR3 DNA sequence: TGTGCCTGTGACGCCTTAGAAGGTACTGGGGGACCTTACGCCGATAAACTCATCTTT. Its translation is CACDALEGTGGPYADKLIF.